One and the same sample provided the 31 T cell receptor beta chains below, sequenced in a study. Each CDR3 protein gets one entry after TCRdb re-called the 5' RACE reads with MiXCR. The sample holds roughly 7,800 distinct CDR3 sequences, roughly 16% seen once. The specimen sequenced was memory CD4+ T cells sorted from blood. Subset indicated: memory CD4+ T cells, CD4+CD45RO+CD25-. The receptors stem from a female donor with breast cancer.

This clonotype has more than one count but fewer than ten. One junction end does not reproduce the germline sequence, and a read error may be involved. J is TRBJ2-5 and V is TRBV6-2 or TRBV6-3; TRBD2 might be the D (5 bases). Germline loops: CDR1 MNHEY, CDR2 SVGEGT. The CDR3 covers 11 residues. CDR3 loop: CVSRLSGTQYF. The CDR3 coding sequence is TGTGTCAGCAGGCTGAGCGGGACCCAGTACTTC.

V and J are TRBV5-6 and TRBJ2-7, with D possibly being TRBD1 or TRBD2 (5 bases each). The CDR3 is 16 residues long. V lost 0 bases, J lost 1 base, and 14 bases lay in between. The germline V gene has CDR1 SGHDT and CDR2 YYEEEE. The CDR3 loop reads CASSLAGDGGSYEQYF. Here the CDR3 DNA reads TGTGCCAGCAGCTTGGCCGGGGACGGAGGATCCTACGAGCAGTACTTC.

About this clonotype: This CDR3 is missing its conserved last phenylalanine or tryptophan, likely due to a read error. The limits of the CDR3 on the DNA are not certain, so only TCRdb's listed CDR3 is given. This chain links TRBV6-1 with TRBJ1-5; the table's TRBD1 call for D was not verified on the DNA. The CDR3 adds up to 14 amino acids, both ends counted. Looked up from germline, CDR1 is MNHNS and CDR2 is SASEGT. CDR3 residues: CASSDRGINQPQRL.

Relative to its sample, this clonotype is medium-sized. The CDR3 here is CASSLKGVGNSPLHF. In DNA form, the CDR3 reads TGTGCCAGCAGCTTGAAGGGGGTAGGCAATTCACCCCTCCACTTT. The V gene is TRBV5-6, the J gene TRBJ1-6, with D possibly being TRBD1 (6 bases). The CDR3 is 15 amino acids. Trimming removed 1 base at V and 7 bases at J, with 12 bases between. Germline CDR1 and CDR2: SGHDT and YYEEEE.

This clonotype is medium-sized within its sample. The CDR3 region is CASSLYGTGHGNTIYF. CDR3 DNA sequence: TGTGCCAGCAGCTTGTACGGGACAGGGCACGGAAACACCATATATTTT. The rearrangement uses TRBV5-6 and TRBJ1-3, with TRBD1 matching over 9 bases. CDR1 is SGHDT and CDR2 is YYEEEE in the germline V gene. Trimming took 1 base from V and 4 from J; bases not matched to a gene: 6. The CDR3 totals 16 residues.

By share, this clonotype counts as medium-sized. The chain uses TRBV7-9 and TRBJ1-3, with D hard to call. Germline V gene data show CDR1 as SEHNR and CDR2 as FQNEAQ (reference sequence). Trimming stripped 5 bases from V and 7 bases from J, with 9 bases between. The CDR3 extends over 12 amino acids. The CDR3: CASSHQPNTIYF. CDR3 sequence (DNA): TGTGCCAGCAGCCATCAGCCCAACACCATATATTTT.

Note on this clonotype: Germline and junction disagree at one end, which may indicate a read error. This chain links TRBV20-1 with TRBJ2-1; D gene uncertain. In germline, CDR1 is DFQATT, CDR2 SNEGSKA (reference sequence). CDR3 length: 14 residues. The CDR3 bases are TGCAGTGCTAGTGGGTCGGCCCAGAGGAATGAGCAGCTCTTC. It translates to CSASGSAQRNEQLF.

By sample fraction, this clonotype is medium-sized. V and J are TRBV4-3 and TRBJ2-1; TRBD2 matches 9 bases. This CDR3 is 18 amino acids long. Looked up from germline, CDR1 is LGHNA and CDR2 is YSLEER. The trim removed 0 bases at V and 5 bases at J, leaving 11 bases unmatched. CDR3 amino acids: CASSQESVTSGPDNEQFF. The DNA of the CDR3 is TGCGCCAGCAGCCAAGAATCCGTGACTAGCGGACCTGACAATGAGCAGTTCTTC.

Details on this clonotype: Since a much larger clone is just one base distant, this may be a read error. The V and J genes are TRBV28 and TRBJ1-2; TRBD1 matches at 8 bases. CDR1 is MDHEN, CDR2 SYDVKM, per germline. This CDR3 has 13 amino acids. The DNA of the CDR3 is TGTGCCAGCAGGGCAGGGGGCGCCGATGGCTACGCCTTC. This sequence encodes CASRAGGADGYAF.

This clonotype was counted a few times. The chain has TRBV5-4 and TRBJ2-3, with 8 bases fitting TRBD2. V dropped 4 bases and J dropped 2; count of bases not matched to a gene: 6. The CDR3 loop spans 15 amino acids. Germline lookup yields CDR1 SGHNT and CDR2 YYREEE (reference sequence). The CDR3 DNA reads TGTGCCAGCAGCCAAGCGGGAGCATCCACAGATACGCAGTATTTT. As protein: CASSQAGASTDTQYF.

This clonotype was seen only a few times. As DNA, the CDR3 is TGTGCCAGTAGTCTCAGTGAAGGCTACACCTTC. Encoded protein: CASSLSEGYTF. The chain joins TRBV19 to TRBJ1-2; D not resolved. The CDR3 extends over 11 amino acids. Between the trimmed V and J ends, which lost 5 bases and 8 bases, there was a span of 9 bases. Germline CDR1 LNHDA, CDR2 SQIVND (reference sequence).

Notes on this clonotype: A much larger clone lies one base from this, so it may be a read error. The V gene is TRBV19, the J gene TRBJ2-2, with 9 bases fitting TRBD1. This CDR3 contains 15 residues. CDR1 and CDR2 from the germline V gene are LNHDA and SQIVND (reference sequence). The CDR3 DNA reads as TGTGCCAGTAGTAAGGGACAGGGAATCACCGGGGAGCTGTGTTTT. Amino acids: CASSKGQGITGELCF. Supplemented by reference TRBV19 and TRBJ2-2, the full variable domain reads DGGITQSPKYLFRKEGQNVTLSCEQNLNHDAMYWYRQDPGQGLRLIYYSQIVNDFQKGDIAEGYSVSREKKESFPLTVTSAQKNPTAFYLCASSKGQGITGELCFGEGSRLTVL.

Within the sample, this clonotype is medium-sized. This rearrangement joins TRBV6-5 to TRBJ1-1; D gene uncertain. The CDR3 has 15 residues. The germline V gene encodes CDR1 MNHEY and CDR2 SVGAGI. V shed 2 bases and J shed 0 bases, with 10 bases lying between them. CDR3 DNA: TGTGCCAGCAGTTACCTTCTAGGAGTGAACACTGAAGCTTTCTTT. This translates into CASSYLLGVNTEAFF.

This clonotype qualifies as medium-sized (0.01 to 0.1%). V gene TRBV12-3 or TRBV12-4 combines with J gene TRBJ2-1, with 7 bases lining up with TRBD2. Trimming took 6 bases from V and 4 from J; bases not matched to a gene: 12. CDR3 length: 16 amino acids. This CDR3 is CASSKTGTTFYNEQFF. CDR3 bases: TGTGCCAGCAGCAAAACCGGGACTACGTTTTACAATGAGCAGTTCTTC.

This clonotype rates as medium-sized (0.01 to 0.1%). The CDR3 loop is CSASFVGGEAFF. CDR3 bases: TGCAGTGCTAGTTTTGTGGGCGGTGAAGCTTTCTTT. The rearrangement uses TRBV20-1 and TRBJ1-1; D is unclear. Trimming pared 3 bases from V and 7 bases from J, leaving 12 bases between. This CDR3 has 12 amino acids. The germline CDR1 and CDR2 sequences are DFQATT and SNEGSKA (reference sequence).

CDR3 in DNA: TGTGCCAGCAGCTCCCGACAGGGCGGGGGGACCCAGTACTTC. This codes for CASSSRQGGGTQYF. This rearrangement joins TRBV7-9 to TRBJ2-5, with D possibly being TRBD1 or TRBD2 (7 bases each). Germline V lookup: CDR1 SEHNR, CDR2 FQNEAQ (reference sequence). V was trimmed by 4 bases and J by 7 bases, leaving 16 bases between them. The CDR3 runs 14 residues. Supplemented by reference TRBV7-9 and TRBJ2-5, the full variable domain reads DTGVSQNPRHKITKRGQNVTFRCDPISEHNRLYWYRQTLGQGPEFLTYFQNEAQLEKSRLLSDRFSAERPKGSFSTLEIQRTEQGDSAMYLCASSSRQGGGTQYFGPGTRLLVL.

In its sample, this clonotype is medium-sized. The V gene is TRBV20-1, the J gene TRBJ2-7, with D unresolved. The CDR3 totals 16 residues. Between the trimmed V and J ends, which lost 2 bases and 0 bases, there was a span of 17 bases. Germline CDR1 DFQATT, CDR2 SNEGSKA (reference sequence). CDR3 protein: CSARMPGGTDSYEQYF. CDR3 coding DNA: TGCAGTGCTAGAATGCCGGGTGGTACCGACTCCTACGAGCAGTACTTC.

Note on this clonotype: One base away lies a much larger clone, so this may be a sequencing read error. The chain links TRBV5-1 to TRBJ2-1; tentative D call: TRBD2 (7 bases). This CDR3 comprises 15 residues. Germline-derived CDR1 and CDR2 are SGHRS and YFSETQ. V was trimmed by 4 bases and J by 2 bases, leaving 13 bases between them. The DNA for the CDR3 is TGCGCCAGCAGCCCCGGGGGGCCCGCCTACAATGAGCAGTTCTTC. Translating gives CASSPGGPAYNEQFF.

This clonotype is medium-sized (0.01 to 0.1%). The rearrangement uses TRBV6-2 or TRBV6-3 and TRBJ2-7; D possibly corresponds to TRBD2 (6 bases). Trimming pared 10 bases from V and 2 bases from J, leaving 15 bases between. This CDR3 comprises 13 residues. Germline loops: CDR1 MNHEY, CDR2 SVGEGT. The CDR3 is CATKREATYEQYF. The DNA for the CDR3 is TGTGCCACCAAGAGGGAGGCGACCTACGAGCAGTACTTC.

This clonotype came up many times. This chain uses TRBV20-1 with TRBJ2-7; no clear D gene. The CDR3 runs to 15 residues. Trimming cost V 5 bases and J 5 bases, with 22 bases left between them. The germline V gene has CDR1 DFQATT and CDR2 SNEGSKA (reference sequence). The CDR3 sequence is CSALLTRTANDEQYF. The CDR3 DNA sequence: TGCAGTGCTCTCCTAACCAGGACGGCTAACGACGAGCAGTACTTC.

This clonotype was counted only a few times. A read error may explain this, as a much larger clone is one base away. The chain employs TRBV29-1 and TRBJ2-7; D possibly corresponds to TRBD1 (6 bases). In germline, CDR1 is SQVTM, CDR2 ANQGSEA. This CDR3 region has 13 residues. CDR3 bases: TGCAGCTCTTCGACAGGCAACTCCTACGGGCAGTACTTC. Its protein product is CSSSTGNSYGQYF.

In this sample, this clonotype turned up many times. As DNA, the CDR3 is TGTGCCATCAGTGATTCAGGCGGAAAAGGCTCATTCGATGAGCAGTTCTTC. Amino acids: CAISDSGGKGSFDEQFF. This chain links TRBV10-3 with TRBJ2-1; no clear D gene. V was cut by 3 bases and J by 8 bases, with 23 bases left in between. Looked up from germline, CDR1 is ENHRY and CDR2 is SYGVKD. The CDR3 totals 17 residues.

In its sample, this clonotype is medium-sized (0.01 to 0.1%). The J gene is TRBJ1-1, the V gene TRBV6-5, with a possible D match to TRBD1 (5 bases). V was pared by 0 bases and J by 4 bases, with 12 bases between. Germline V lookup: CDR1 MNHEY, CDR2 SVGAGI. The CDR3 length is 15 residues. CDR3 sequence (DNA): TGTGCCAGCAGTTACTCGAGAGGGGAGGTCACTGAAGCTTTCTTT. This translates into CASSYSRGEVTEAFF.

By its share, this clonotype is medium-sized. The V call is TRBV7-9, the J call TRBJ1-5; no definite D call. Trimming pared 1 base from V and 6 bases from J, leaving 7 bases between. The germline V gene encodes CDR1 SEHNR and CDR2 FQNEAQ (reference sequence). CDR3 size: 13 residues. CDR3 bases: TGTGCCAGCAGCTTAGGGTTTAGTCAGCCCCAGCATTTT. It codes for CASSLGFSQPQHF.

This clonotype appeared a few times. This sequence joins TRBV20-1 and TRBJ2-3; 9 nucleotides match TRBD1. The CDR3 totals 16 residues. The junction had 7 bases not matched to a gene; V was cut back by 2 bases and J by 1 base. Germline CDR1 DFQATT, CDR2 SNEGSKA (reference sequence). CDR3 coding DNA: TGCAGTGCTAGACTACCGTGGACAGGGGGCACAGATACGCAGTATTTT. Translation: CSARLPWTGGTDTQYF.

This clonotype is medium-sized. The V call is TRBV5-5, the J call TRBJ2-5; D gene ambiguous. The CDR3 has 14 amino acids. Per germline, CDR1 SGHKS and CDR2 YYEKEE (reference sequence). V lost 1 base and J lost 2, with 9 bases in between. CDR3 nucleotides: TGTGCCAGCAGCTTGTCGGCACTACAAGAGACCCAGTACTTC. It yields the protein CASSLSALQETQYF.

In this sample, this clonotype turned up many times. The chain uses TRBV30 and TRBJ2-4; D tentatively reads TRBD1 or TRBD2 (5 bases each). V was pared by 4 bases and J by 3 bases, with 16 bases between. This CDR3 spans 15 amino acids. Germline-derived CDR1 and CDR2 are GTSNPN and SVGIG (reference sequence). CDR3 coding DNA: TGTGCCTGGAACTCCGGGGCCGGTGGCAAAAACATTCAGTACTTC. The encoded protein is CAWNSGAGGKNIQYF.

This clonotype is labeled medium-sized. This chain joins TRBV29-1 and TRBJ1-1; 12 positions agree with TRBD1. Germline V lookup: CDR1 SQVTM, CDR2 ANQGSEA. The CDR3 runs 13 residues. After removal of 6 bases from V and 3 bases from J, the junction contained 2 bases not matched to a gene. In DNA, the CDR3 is TGCAGCGTGGGACAGGGGGCGGACACTGAAGCTTTCTTT. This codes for CSVGQGADTEAFF.

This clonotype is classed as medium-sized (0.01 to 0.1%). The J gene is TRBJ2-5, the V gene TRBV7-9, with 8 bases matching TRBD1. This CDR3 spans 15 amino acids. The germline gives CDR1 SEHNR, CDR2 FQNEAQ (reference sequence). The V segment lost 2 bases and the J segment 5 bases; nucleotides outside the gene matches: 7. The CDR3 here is CASSLRTGSTETQYF. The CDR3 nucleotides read TGTGCCAGCAGCTTAAGGACAGGGAGTACGGAGACCCAGTACTTC.

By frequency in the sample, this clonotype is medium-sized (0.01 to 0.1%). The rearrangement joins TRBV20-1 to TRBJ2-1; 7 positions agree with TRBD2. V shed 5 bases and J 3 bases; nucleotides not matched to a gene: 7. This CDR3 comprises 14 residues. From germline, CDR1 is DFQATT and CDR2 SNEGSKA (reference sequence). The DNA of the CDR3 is TGCAGTGCTCCGCGGGACTACGGCTACAATGAGCAGTTCTTC. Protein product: CSAPRDYGYNEQFF.

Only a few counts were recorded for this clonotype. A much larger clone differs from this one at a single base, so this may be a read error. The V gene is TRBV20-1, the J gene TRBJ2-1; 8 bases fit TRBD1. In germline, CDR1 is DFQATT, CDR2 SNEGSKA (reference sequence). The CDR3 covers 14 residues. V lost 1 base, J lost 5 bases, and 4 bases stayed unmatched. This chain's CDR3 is CSARAGQVNNEQFF. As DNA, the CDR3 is TGCAGTGCTAGAGCGGGACAGGTTAACAATGAGCAGTTCTTC.